What follows are 9 T cell receptor beta chains derived from one specimen sequenced in a study of early stage breast cancer tumors. Some clones are missing from TCRdb's copy, which holds only in-frame ones; the method was immunoSEQ multiplex PCR. The table shows nearly 70,000 clones, with approximately 80% occurring only once. Input material: blood. These receptors all come from a person in their 40s with breast cancer.

This clone showed up just a few times. This chain joins TRBV15 and TRBJ1-5; tentative D call: TRBD1 (5 bases). Per germline, CDR1 LNHNV and CDR2 YYDKDF (reference sequence). The length of the CDR3 is 12 residues. Trimming removed 5 bases from V and 7 bases from J, with 9 bases in between. The CDR3 DNA reads TGTGCCACCAGCGGGGGGGGGCAGCCCCAGCATTTT. Encoded protein: CATSGGGQPQHF.

The chain is built from TRBV28 and TRBJ1-4; possibly TRBD1 for D (6 bases). The V gene lost 5 bases and the J gene lost 8 bases, with 15 bases spanning the gap. CDR3 length: 14 amino acids. Germline loops: CDR1 MDHEN, CDR2 SYDVKM. Written as DNA, the CDR3 is TGTGCCAGCAGTCTGAGGGGGAGACAGGAAAAACTGTTTTTT. It specifies CASSLRGRQEKLFF.

The J gene is TRBJ2-5, the V gene TRBV7-9; D is unresolved. Per germline, CDR1 SEHNR and CDR2 FQNEAQ (reference sequence). The CDR3 length is 11 residues. Trimming took 8 bases from V and 5 from J, leaving 9 bases between them. The CDR3 sequence is CASGYGETQYF. The DNA of the CDR3 is TGTGCCAGCGGGTACGGGGAGACCCAGTACTTC.

In its sample, this clone was seen once. Here the CDR3 DNA reads TGTGCCAGTAGTATGGGGGGTTCTATGTACGAGCAGTACTTC. As protein: CASSMGGSMYEQYF. The V gene is TRBV19, the J gene TRBJ2-7; D is perhaps TRBD2 (6 bases). The ends were cut back, 3 bases at V and 4 bases at J, with 13 bases in the middle. This CDR3 is 14 amino acids long. Germline CDR1 reads LNHDA; CDR2 reads SQIVND (reference sequence).

The V gene is TRBV13, the J gene TRBJ2-5; no reliable D call. CDR3 length equals 13 residues. The germline CDR1 and CDR2 sequences are PRHDT and FYEKMQ (reference sequence). V was cut by 3 bases and J by 1 base, with 6 bases left in between. DNA of the CDR3: TGTGCCAGCAGCTTTAGCTCCCAAGAGACCCAGTACTTC. This gives the protein CASSFSSQETQYF.

V and J are TRBV5-4 and TRBJ1-5; 8 bases fit TRBD1. This CDR3 comprises 14 residues. Germline V gene sequence: CDR1 SGHNT, CDR2 YYREEE (reference sequence). Trimming at V came to 4 bases and at J to 7 bases, leaving 7 bases not matched to a gene. CDR3 amino acids: CASSPDRDRQPQHF. As DNA, the CDR3 is TGTGCCAGCAGCCCGGACAGGGATCGACAGCCCCAGCATTTT.

The V gene is TRBV18, the J gene TRBJ1-3, with no clear D. The CDR3 spans 15 residues. The V gene lost 0 bases and the J gene lost 4 bases, with 10 bases spanning the gap. Germline V gene lookup returns CDR1 KGHSH and CDR2 LQKENI. The CDR3 reads CASSPPGVTGNTIYF. In DNA, the CDR3 is TGTGCCAGCTCACCACCAGGCGTAACAGGAAACACCATATATTTT.

This chain links TRBV6-5 with TRBJ1-1; D possibly corresponds to TRBD1 (5 bases). V lost 5 bases to trimming and J lost 4 bases, with 11 bases between them. Per germline, CDR1 MNHEY and CDR2 SVGAGI. This CDR3 is 13 amino acids long. As DNA, the CDR3 is TGTGCCAGCAGTACTAGGGGTAGCACTGAAGCTTTCTTT. It encodes CASSTRGSTEAFF.

Comment on this clone: The sample holds other DNA sequences that translate to the same CDR3. The chain has TRBV10-3 and TRBJ1-1; D possibly corresponds to TRBD1 (5 bases). Per the germline V gene, CDR1 is ENHRY and CDR2 is SYGVKD. There are 14 residues in the CDR3. V lost 5 bases to trimming and J lost 2 bases, with 12 bases between them. The chain's CDR3 is CAISSGTVNTEAFF. The CDR3 DNA follows: TGTGCCATCAGTTCCGGGACGGTTAACACTGAAGCTTTCTTT.